These 22 T cell receptor beta chains were sequenced from one sample in a study of cytomegalovirus exposure and HLA in healthy donors (TCRdb year 2017). Receptors were amplified or captured by the immunoSEQ multiplex PCR assay. The multiplex PCR relied on a mix of 60 forward primers for TCR Vbeta segments and 13 reverse primers for TCR Jbeta segments. What TCRdb holds here is the immuneACCESS table cut down to in-frame rearrangements. Part of the clones is not present; checked against another copy, under half of the missing clones reflect an unresolved V gene, and the others are unexplained. The sample has over 85,000 clones on record, 60% to 80% of them singletons. Of the sample, 9.6% falls within the top ten clones. The sequencing sample was made of PBMCs. The receptor set was obtained from a male donor in good health and CMV-seropositive.

The sample holds one count of this clone. The V and J genes are TRBV2 and TRBJ2-1; 16 bases fit TRBD2. The CDR3 is 17 amino acids. After removal of 6 bases from V and 6 bases from J, the junction contained 8 bases not matched to a gene. Germline CDR1 SNHLY, CDR2 FYNNEI. The CDR3 is CASRVTGTSGRGNEQFF. CDR3 nucleotides: TGTGCCAGCAGAGTCACCGGGACTAGCGGGAGGGGCAATGAGCAGTTCTTC.

The rearrangement joins TRBV18 to TRBJ1-1; TRBD1 matches at 7 bases. CDR1 KGHSH and CDR2 LQKENI come from the germline V gene. This CDR3 contains 12 residues. Losses at the gene ends were 2 bases for V and 11 bases for J; bases not matched to a gene: 5. Here the CDR3 DNA reads TGTGCCAGCTCACCAGACAGGGAAGACGCTTTCTTT. Protein sequence: CASSPDREDAFF.

This sequence joins TRBV5-1 and TRBJ1-3, with TRBD1 identical over 9 bases. From germline, CDR1 is SGHRS and CDR2 YFSETQ. CDR3 length: 16 amino acids. Germline trimming cut 1 base from V and 2 bases from J; bases unmatched to any gene: 4. CDR3 bases: TGCGCCAGCAGCTTGACAGGGGGCGCGGCTGGAAACACCATATATTTT. Translating gives CASSLTGGAAGNTIYF.

The chain carries TRBV19 and TRBJ2-1; no reliable D call. The CDR3 totals 15 residues. In germline, CDR1 is LNHDA, CDR2 SQIVND (reference sequence). Trimming stripped 2 bases from V and 0 bases from J, with 8 bases between. The CDR3: CASSILPVSYNEQFF. The CDR3 nucleotides read TGTGCCAGTAGTATACTCCCCGTCTCCTACAATGAGCAGTTCTTC.

The chain recombines TRBV7-2 with TRBJ2-7; 13 nucleotides match TRBD2. The germline gives CDR1 SGHTA, CDR2 FQGNSA. This CDR3 comprises 15 residues. Germline trimming cut 1 base from V and 6 bases from J; bases unmatched to any gene: 3. The CDR3 DNA follows: TGTGCCAGCAGCTTAGTTGGACTAGCGGGAGCCGAGCAGTACTTC. Amino acids: CASSLVGLAGAEQYF.

V and J are TRBV5-4 and TRBJ2-1; 7 nucleotides match TRBD2. The V gene's germline CDR1 is SGHNT and CDR2 YYREEE (reference sequence). V shed 5 bases, J shed 7 bases, and the junction held 18 bases outside the gene matches. The CDR3 is 17 amino acids. DNA of the CDR3: TGTGCCAGCAGTATACAGGCTAGCGGAGTAATTAGGAATGAGCAGTTCTTC. It specifies CASSIQASGVIRNEQFF. The full variable domain, its missing parts supplied by reference TRBV5-4 and TRBJ2-1, is ETGVTQSPTHLIKTRGQQVTLRCSSQSGHNTVSWYQQALGQGPQFIFQYYREEENGRGNFPPRFSGLQFPNYSSELNVNALELDDSALYLCASSIQASGVIRNEQFFGPGTRLTVL.

The genes are TRBV11-2 and TRBJ2-7; 7 bases align to TRBD2. This CDR3 is built from 15 residues. CDR1 is SGHAT and CDR2 is FQNNGV in the germline V gene. V lost 3 bases and J lost 0; bases outside the gene matches: 5. In nucleotides, the CDR3 is TGTGCCAGCAGCTTTGGAGGGAGGGCCTCCTACGAGCAGTACTTC. Protein product: CASSFGGRASYEQYF.

J is TRBJ2-1 and V is TRBV11-2; D uncertain. Germline loops: CDR1 SGHAT, CDR2 FQNNGV. The CDR3 runs to 14 residues. The V end lost 11 bases, the J end lost 6 bases, and 20 bases lay between the germline ends. CDR3: CAGSDLGQTNEQFF. DNA for the CDR3: TGTGCCGGGTCGGATCTAGGTCAGACCAATGAGCAGTTCTTC.

J is TRBJ2-3 and V is TRBV6-1; D gene unclear. The CDR3 spans 15 residues. Trimming stripped 5 bases from V and 4 bases from J, with 16 bases between. Per germline, CDR1 MNHNS and CDR2 SASEGT. The chain's CDR3 is CASSIDKLGADTQYF. The CDR3 region has the DNA TGTGCCAGCAGTATCGACAAATTAGGCGCAGATACGCAGTATTTT.

The chain combines TRBV29-1 with TRBJ2-7; 7 positions agree with TRBD1. The CDR3 spans 13 residues. V was clipped by 4 bases and J by 4 bases; unmatched bases: 7. Germline V CDR1 and CDR2: SQVTM, ANQGSEA. CDR3 region: CSVGGTAIYEQYF. DNA of the CDR3: TGCAGCGTTGGGGGGACAGCTATTTACGAGCAGTACTTC.

The chain recombines TRBV11-3 with TRBJ2-2; D might be TRBD1 (5 bases). The germline V and J ends were trimmed by 6 bases and 0 bases, with 14 bases remaining between them. This CDR3 has 16 amino acids. From germline, CDR1 is SGHNT and CDR2 YENEEA. CDR3 DNA: TGTGCCAGCAGGGACACCACTTTCACGAACACCGGGGAGCTGTTTTTT. Amino acids: CASRDTTFTNTGELFF.

J is TRBJ2-1 and V is TRBV6-5, with D uncertain. The CDR3 extends over 13 amino acids. CDR1 is MNHEY and CDR2 is SVGAGI in the germline V gene. V was clipped by 0 bases and J by 8 bases, with 8 bases between them. The CDR3 coding sequence is TGTGCCAGCAGTTACTCTGTCCGTGATGAGCAGTTCTTC. Its protein is CASSYSVRDEQFF.

The V gene is TRBV6-1, the J gene TRBJ1-1, with a weak D call TRBD1 (5 bases). The CDR3 consists of 17 residues. Looked up from germline, CDR1 is MNHNS and CDR2 is SASEGT. The V end was cut by 0 bases, the J end by 1 base, with 15 bases between. Here the CDR3 DNA reads TGTGCCAGCAGTGAAGCGGTCCGGGGGTGGGCGAACACTGAAGCTTTCTTT. Protein sequence: CASSEAVRGWANTEAFF.

A few counts support this clone. The chain uses TRBV5-5 and TRBJ1-1; no clear D gene. Deletions cut 3 bases from V and 0 bases from J, with 15 bases between. The CDR3 loop spans 16 amino acids. In germline, CDR1 is SGHKS, CDR2 YYEKEE (reference sequence). CDR3 loop: CASSSFREGLNTEAFF. CDR3 nucleotide sequence: TGTGCCAGCAGCTCGTTTAGGGAGGGTTTGAACACTGAAGCTTTCTTT.

The chain joins TRBV10-3 to TRBJ2-2; the D gene is possibly TRBD2 (5 bases). Germline loops: CDR1 ENHRY, CDR2 SYGVKD. The V end lost 4 bases, the J end lost 3 bases, and 12 bases lay between the germline ends. CDR3 length: 15 amino acids. CDR3 bases: TGTGCCATCAGTGTAGATCGGACTTACACCGGGGAGCTGTTTTTT. Its protein is CAISVDRTYTGELFF.

The chain couples TRBV9 to TRBJ1-2; TRBD1 matches 7 bases. From germline, CDR1 is SGDLS and CDR2 YYNGEE. CDR3 size: 14 residues. The V segment lost 0 bases and the J segment 5 bases; nucleotides outside the gene matches: 4. Written as DNA, the CDR3 is TGTGCCAGCAGCGTAGGGACAGGCCCATATGGCTACACCTTC. Translating it yields CASSVGTGPYGYTF.

This clone was observed a handful of times. This sequence joins TRBV6-5 and TRBJ1-3; D call uncertain. The CDR3 sequence is 13 residues long. Germline-derived CDR1 and CDR2 are MNHEY and SVGAGI. V was clipped by 2 bases and J by 3 bases, with 5 bases between them. The chain's CDR3 is CASSYRVGNTIYF. The DNA for the CDR3 is TGTGCCAGCAGTTACCGGGTTGGAAACACCATATATTTT.

The chain carries TRBV2 and TRBJ1-1; 8 bases match TRBD1. J lost 1 base, V lost 5 bases, and 3 bases had no gene match. Germline lookup yields CDR1 SNHLY and CDR2 FYNNEI. CDR3 length: 14 residues. In DNA, the CDR3 is TGTGCCAGCAGTTCGACAGGGGCGAACACTGAAGCTTTCTTT. Its translation is CASSSTGANTEAFF.

The chain joins TRBV9 to TRBJ2-7, with 10 bases aligning to TRBD1. V shed 3 bases and J 4 bases; nucleotides not matched to a gene: 13. The CDR3 covers 17 residues. Germline assignment: CDR1 SGDLS and CDR2 YYNGEE. The CDR3 nucleotides read TGTGCCAGCAGCGGCGGCGCAGGGACAGGGGCGCAGTACGAGCAGTACTTC. This translates into CASSGGAGTGAQYEQYF.

The gene calls are TRBV6-5 and TRBJ2-7; TRBD2 matches 12 bases. V was clipped by 6 bases and J by 5 bases; unmatched bases: 8. Germline V gene lookup returns CDR1 MNHEY and CDR2 SVGAGI. The CDR3 length is 15 residues. CDR3 loop: CASSPLTSGSNEQYF. CDR3 sequence (DNA): TGTGCCAGCAGCCCTTTGACTAGCGGGAGTAACGAGCAGTACTTC.

This clone was found a few times. In nucleotides, the CDR3 is TGTGCCAGCAGTCCAACCGGGACAGGGGGCAGAGAGACCCAGTACTTC. This codes for CASSPTGTGGRETQYF. This rearrangement joins TRBV27 to TRBJ2-5, with 12 bases lining up with TRBD1. The length of the CDR3 is 16 residues. Germline CDR1 MNHEY, CDR2 SMNVEV (reference sequence). With 5 bases clipped from V and 4 bases from J, the junction kept 8 bases outside the gene matches.

The V and J genes are TRBV4-2 and TRBJ2-1; 13 positions agree with TRBD2. CDR1 and CDR2 from the germline V gene are LGHNA and YNFKEQ. The CDR3 totals 17 residues. Unmatched junction bases numbered 8, after V lost 0 bases and J lost 9 bases. The CDR3 nucleotides are TGTGCCAGCAGCCAAGACCCGACTAGCGGGAGGAGGGGTGAGCAGTTCTTC. It codes for CASSQDPTSGRRGEQFF.